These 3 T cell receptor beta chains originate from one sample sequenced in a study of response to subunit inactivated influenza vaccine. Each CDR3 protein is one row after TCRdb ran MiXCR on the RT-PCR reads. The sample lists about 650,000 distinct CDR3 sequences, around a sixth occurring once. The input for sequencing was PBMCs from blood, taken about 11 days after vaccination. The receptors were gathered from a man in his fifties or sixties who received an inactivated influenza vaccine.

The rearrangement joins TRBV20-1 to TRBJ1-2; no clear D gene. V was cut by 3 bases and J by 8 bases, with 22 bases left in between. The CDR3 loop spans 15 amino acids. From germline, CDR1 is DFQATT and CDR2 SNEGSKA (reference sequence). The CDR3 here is CSASDLDRTQGGYTF. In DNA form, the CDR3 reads TGCAGTGCTAGTGATTTGGACCGGACTCAAGGCGGCTACACCTTC.

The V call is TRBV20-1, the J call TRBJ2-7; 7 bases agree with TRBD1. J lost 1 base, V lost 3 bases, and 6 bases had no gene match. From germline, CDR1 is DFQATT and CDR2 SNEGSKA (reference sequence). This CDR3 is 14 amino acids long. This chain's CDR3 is CSARRGRRSYEQYF. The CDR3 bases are TGCAGTGCTAGGAGGGGGCGCCGATCCTACGAGCAGTACTTC.

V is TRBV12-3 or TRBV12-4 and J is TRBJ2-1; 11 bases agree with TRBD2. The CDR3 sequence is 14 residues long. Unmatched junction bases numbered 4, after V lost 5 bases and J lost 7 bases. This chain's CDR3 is CASSLASGRNEQFF. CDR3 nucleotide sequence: TGTGCCAGCAGTCTGGCTAGCGGGAGGAATGAGCAGTTCTTC.